The subject of this entry is one TCR beta chain. Its matching antigen is unknown. The sample is drawn from a study of Tregs in tolerant kidney transplant recipients. Study-wide context: Mixed chimerism was transient after nonmyeloablative marrow transplants from related graft donors.

Study-level findings and limits: In tolerant patients, donor-specific Tregs outgrew total Tregs, suggesting antigen-driven expansion. Some patients' samples used different primers over time, so nucleotide sequences weren't comparable. Expanding Tregs on activated donor B cells appeared to best identify donor-specific TCRbeta clones.

The data were produced by immunoSEQ multiplex PCR, yet TCRdb's version contains in-frame clones alone and is incomplete. The sample records approximately 100,000 clones, under 95% being singletons. The origin of this receptor is a human donor who received a combined kidney and bone marrow transplant. Sequenced here: CD4+ T cells from blood, sampled before the transplant.

The CDR3 sequence: CSVDGHPNTDTQYF. CDR3 nucleotides: TGCAGCGTTGATGGACACCCGAACACAGATACGCAGTATTTT. This sequence joins TRBV29-1 and TRBJ2-3, with D tentatively TRBD1 (5 bases). The V end was cut by 3 bases, the J end by 2 bases, with 12 bases between. In germline, CDR1 is SQVTM, CDR2 ANQGSEA. CDR3 length: 14 amino acids.